This TCR beta chain was identified during a study of T-cell memory formation after mild COVID-19 (dated by TCRdb to the early 2020s). Looking at the study overall: TCR sequence clusters from the two donors were largely donor specific. In two donors, T-cell clones that expanded and contracted after mild COVID-19 were tracked by sequencing TCRalpha and TCRbeta repertoires over time. Two young, previously healthy adult volunteers made up the cohort, one male and one female. On the study overall, not on this receptor specifically: SARS-CoV-2 specificity was not confirmed for the second-wave clones peaking on day 37. The study included only a couple of mild cases, and larger cohorts that include severe cases with pre-infection samples were judged to be necessary. Balanced CD4/CD8 phenotypes were observed for clones contracting from day 15 to 85, whereas a bias towards CD4+ was observed for a second wave of clones expanding from day 15 to 37. Some responding clones were found in pre-infection memory, which suggests that pre-existing cross-reactive memory T cells took part in the SARS-CoV-2 response. Contracting CD4+ clones appeared mostly in the CM and EM memory subsets, whereas CD8+ clones were enriched in EMRA.

Ficoll-Paque density gradient centrifugation was the method used to isolate PBMCs. Sequencing was performed on an Illumina NovaSeq 6000. cDNA libraries for TCRalpha and TCRbeta were prepared by 5'RACE using constant-segment primers, with sample barcodes and unique molecular identifiers added. RNA was extracted from every sample with Trizol reagent. The libraries were amplified in two PCR steps, and the second step added a second sample barcode and Illumina TruSeq adapters. Sequencing of libraries was performed on an Illumina NovaSeq with 2 x 150 bp paired-end reads. In the original analysis: Reads were demultiplexed and collapsed into UMI-guided consensus sequences with migec v1.2.7. With mixcr v2.1.11, UMI consensuses were aligned to TRA and TRB V and J templates and assembled into clonotypes. A clonotype was counted as expanded or contracted only when both edgeR and NoisET called the clonotype significant, with the noise models trained on biological replicates. edgeR calls used a false discovery rate-adjusted p below 0.01 and a log2 fold-change threshold of 1. As an exploratory analysis of dynamics, max-normalized trajectories of the 1000 most abundant clonotypes were examined by PCA with hierarchical clustering. Each responding clone was given a CD4 or CD8 phenotype based on the CD4+ and CD8+ repertoires, which had been sequenced separately. Using fastp at Q25 and MiXCR, TCRdb reprocessed the public reads and kept productive beta chains. Merged by CDR3 protein, the rows form single entries marked with the most common genes and DNA. In this record, the V and J calls reflect TCRdb's handling and not the investigators' own analysis. The sample table lists around 99,000 distinct CDR3 sequences, over 13% of them with a count of one. The biggest ten clones account for 39% of the sample.

CDR1 and CDR2 are drawn from the germline V gene (reference sequence): MNHNY, SVGAGI. CDR3 length: 11 amino acids, cysteine to phenylalanine. Only CDR3 DNA remains: 33 bases, in frame from the first base. This clonotype was found many times. Its antigen is unknown. One end of the junction is discordant with germline, which a read error may explain. The sequence joins TRBV6-6 to TRBJ1-6, with no confidently assigned D gene. This sequence was found in a man aged 18 to 35 who had mild COVID-19 (a few samples of this study predate the infection). The sample titles of this study are shuffled in the database, so cell type and time point are left out; the donor was told from shared clones. Sequenced input: PBMCs or a T cell subset sorted from them (not recorded which). This receptor has the CDR3 CASSYNSPLHF. The sequence in DNA is TGTGCCAGCAGTTATAACTCACCCCTCCACTTT.